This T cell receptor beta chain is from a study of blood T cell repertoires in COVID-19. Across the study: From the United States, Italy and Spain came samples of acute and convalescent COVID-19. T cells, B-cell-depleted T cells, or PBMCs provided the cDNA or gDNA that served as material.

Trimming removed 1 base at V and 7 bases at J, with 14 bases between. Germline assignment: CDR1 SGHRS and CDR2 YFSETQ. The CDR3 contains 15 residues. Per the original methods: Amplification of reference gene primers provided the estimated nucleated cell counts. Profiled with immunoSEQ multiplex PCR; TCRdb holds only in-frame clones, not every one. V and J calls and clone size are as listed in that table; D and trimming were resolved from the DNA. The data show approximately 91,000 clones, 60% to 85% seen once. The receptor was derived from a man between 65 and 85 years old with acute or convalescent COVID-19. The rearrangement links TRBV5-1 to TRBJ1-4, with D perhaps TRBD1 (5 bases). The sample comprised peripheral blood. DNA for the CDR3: TGCGCCAGCAGCTTGTCCGAGGGGAGGGGTGAAAAACTGTTTTTT. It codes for CASSLSEGRGEKLFF.